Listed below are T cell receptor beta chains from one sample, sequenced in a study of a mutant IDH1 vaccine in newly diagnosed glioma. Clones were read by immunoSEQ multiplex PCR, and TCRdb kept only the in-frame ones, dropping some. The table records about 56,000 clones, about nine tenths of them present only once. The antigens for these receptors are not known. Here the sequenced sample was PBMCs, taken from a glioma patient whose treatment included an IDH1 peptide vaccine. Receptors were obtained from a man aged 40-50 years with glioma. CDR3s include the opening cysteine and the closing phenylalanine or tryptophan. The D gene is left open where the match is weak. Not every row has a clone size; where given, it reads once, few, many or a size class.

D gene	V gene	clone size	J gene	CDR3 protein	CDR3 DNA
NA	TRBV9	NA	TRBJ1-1	CASSVGQREAFF	TGTGCCAGCAGCGTAGGGCAGAGAGAAGCTTTCTTT
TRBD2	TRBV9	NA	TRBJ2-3	CASSVDPGTSGRVDTQYF	TGTGCCAGCAGCGTGGACCCCGGGACTAGCGGGAGAGTGGATACGCAGTATTTT
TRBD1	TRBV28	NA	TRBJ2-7	CASSLVVRGSPYEQYF	TGTGCCAGCAGTTTAGTCGTCAGGGGGTCGCCCTACGAGCAGTACTTC
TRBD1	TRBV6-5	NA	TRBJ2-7	CASSYGQGISGQYF	TGTGCCAGCAGTTACGGACAGGGGATTTCGGGGCAGTACTTC
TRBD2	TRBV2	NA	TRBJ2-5	CASSRTSKETQYF	TGTGCCAGCAGCCGGACTAGCAAAGAGACCCAGTACTTC
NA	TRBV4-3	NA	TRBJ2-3	CASSQGSSDTQYF	TGCGCCAGCAGCCAAGGAAGTTCCGATACGCAGTATTTT
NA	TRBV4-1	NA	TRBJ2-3	CASSQYSPGNSPDTQYF	TGCGCCAGCAGCCAATACAGCCCTGGGAATAGTCCAGATACGCAGTATTTT
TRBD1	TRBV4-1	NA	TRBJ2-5	CASSQTDRAQETQYF	TGCGCCAGCAGCCAAACGGACAGGGCGCAAGAGACCCAGTACTTC
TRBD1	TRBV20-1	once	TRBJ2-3	CSATGADTQYF	TGCAGTGCCACAGGGGCAGATACGCAGTATTTT
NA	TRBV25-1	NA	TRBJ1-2	CASSESGANYGYTF	TGTGCCAGCAGTGAATCGGGGGCTAACTATGGCTACACCTTC
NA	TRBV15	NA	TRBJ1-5	CATSSLGRGDQPQHF	TGTGCCACCAGCAGTCTTGGTAGAGGGGATCAGCCCCAGCATTTT
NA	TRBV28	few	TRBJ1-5	CASNSGLNQPQHF	TGTGCCAGCAATTCAGGGTTGAATCAGCCCCAGCATTTT
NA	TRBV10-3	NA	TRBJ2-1	CAISSRGDNEQFF	TGTGCCATCAGTAGCCGGGGCGACAATGAGCAGTTCTTC
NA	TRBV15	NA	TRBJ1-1	CATSSLKRSGTFF	TGTGCCACCAGCAGCCTCAAGCGGAGCGGGACTTTCTTT
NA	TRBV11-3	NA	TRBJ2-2	CASSLERFGELFF	TGTGCCAGCAGCTTAGAGAGGTTCGGGGAGCTGTTTTTT
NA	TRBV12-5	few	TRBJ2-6	CASGIHRVPGANVLTF	TGTGCTAGTGGTATCCACAGGGTCCCTGGGGCCAACGTCCTGACTTTC
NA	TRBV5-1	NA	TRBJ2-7	CASSGPGTSSYEQYF	TGCGCCAGCAGCGGCCCCGGGACGTCCTCCTACGAGCAGTACTTC
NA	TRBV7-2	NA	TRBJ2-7	CASSLMKGSYEQYF	TGTGCCAGCAGCTTGATGAAGGGGTCCTACGAGCAGTACTTC
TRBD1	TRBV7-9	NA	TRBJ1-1	CASSPRTGKNTEAFF	TGTGCCAGCAGCCCGCGGACAGGGAAGAACACTGAAGCTTTCTTT
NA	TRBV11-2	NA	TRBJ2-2	CASSRGGGVTGELFF	TGTGCCAGCAGCCGGGGCGGCGGGGTGACCGGGGAGCTGTTTTTT
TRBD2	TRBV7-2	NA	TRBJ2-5	CASSLAGLDQETQYF	TGTGCCAGCAGCTTAGCAGGACTAGACCAAGAGACCCAGTACTTC
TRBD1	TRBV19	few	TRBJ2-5	CASSITGGSYQETQYF	TGTGCCAGTAGTATAACAGGGGGATCGTACCAAGAGACCCAGTACTTC
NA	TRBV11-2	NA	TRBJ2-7	CASSFARGAYEQYF	TGTGCCAGCAGCTTCGCTCGAGGGGCGTACGAGCAGTACTTC
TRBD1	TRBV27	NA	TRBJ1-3	CASSRTGGGNTIYF	TGTGCCAGCAGTAGGACAGGAGGAGGAAACACCATATATTTT
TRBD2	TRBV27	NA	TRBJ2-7	CASSYTSGYEQYF	TGTGCCAGCAGTTACACTAGCGGGTACGAGCAGTACTTC
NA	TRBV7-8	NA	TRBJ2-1	CASSLTRDSGEHGRFF	TGTGCCAGCAGCCTCACCAGGGACAGCGGGGAGCATGGTCGGTTCTTC
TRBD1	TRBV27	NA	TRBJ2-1	CASSFQGANNEQFF	TGTGCCAGCAGTTTCCAGGGGGCGAACAATGAGCAGTTCTTC
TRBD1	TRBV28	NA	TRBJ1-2	CASSTTAGGVGYTF	TGTGCCAGCAGTACCACCGCAGGGGGTGTTGGCTACACCTTC
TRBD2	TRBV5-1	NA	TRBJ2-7	CASSFASGGSYEQYF	TGCGCCAGCAGCTTCGCTAGCGGGGGATCCTACGAGCAGTACTTC
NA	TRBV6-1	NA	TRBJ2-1	CASSESGPNPNEQFF	TGTGCCAGCAGTGAATCAGGACCCAACCCAAATGAGCAGTTCTTC
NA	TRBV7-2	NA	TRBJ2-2	CASSLTGRRGELFF	TGTGCCAGCAGCTTAACGGGGAGACGAGGGGAGCTGTTTTTT
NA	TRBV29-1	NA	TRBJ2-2	CSARGLVDTGELFF	TGCAGCGCCAGAGGGCTAGTTGACACCGGGGAGCTGTTTTTT